The T cell receptor beta chain under discussion was sequenced for a study of patients and donors after allogeneic stem cell transplantation. TCRdb called the RT-PCR reads again in MiXCR, with one record for every CDR3 protein. Of tens of thousands of distinct CDR3 sequences in the sample, roughly 52% are singletons; the top ten hold about 64%. Sequenced input: blood, either unsorted or a sorted T cell fraction (not recorded which). The TCR sequence derives from a human donor who was either an allogeneic HSCT recipient or a stem cell or donor lymphocyte infusion donor (not recorded which). It is not recorded whose cells these are; they may come from a transplant donor.

The CDR3 DNA reads as TGTGCCAGCAGCTTCTTTCCGGGACAGCGAGACACGGAGTACTTC. Its protein product is CASSFFPGQRDTEYF. V usage is TRBV7-3 and J usage is TRBJ2-4, with 7 bases matching TRBD1. CDR3 length: 15 residues. J lost 14 bases, V lost 3 bases, and 16 bases had no gene match. Germline CDR1 is SGHTA and CDR2 is FQGTGA.